What follows are 28 T cell receptor beta chains derived from one specimen sequenced in a study of identical twins. TCRdb recomputed calls from the 5' RACE reads with MiXCR, one row per CDR3 protein. The profile shows 650,000 to 800,000 distinct CDR3 sequences, about 9.4% of them singletons. The sample was also linked to a second study, of yellow fever vaccine responses in identical twins.

The sequencing input was PBMCs. The receptors here all came from a woman aged 18-30 years in good health.

In this sample, this clonotype turned up a few times. The chain employs TRBV4-3 and TRBJ2-2, with 15 bases fitting TRBD2. Trimming at V came to 7 bases and at J to 4 bases, leaving 10 bases not matched to a gene. The CDR3 loop spans 18 amino acids. CDR1 and CDR2 from the germline V gene are LGHNA and YSLEER. CDR3 in DNA: TGCGCCAGCATGACGGCGTGGACTAGCGGGAGGGCCACCGGGGAGCTGTTTTTT. It encodes CASMTAWTSGRATGELFF.

This clonotype occurred many times. The chain carries TRBV20-1 and TRBJ2-2; TRBD2 aligns across 9 bases. Germline CDR1 and CDR2: DFQATT and SNEGSKA (reference sequence). This CDR3 is 14 amino acids long. Trimming removed 3 bases from V and 2 bases from J; junction bases left unmatched: 1. The CDR3 DNA reads TGCAGTGCTAGCCTAGCGGGAAACACCGGGGAGCTGTTTTTT. This translates into CSASLAGNTGELFF.

V usage is TRBV7-8 and J usage is TRBJ2-7; D possibly corresponds to TRBD2 (5 bases). From germline, CDR1 is SGHVS and CDR2 FQNEAQ. Trimming took off 2 bases at V and 5 bases at J, with 13 bases between the two ends. There are 14 residues in the CDR3. Here the CDR3 reads CASSLKRDWNEQYF. DNA of the CDR3: TGTGCCAGCAGCTTAAAACGGGATTGGAACGAGCAGTACTTC.

The J gene is TRBJ2-3, the V gene TRBV5-8; unclear D gene. Trimming stripped 3 bases from V and 8 bases from J, with 16 bases between. The CDR3 has 14 amino acids. The germline CDR1 and CDR2 sequences are SGHTS and YDEGEE. CDR3 in amino acids: CASSWARIPGTQYF. Written as DNA, the CDR3 is TGTGCCAGCAGCTGGGCGCGGATCCCGGGTACGCAGTATTTT.

This clonotype appeared many times. The rearrangement joins TRBV6-1 to TRBJ1-4; D not certain. This CDR3 comprises 16 residues. Between the trimmed V and J ends, which lost 8 bases and 0 bases, there was a span of 16 bases. Germline V CDR1 and CDR2: MNHNS, SASEGT. The CDR3 nucleotides read TGTGCCAGCGGAGCGACAAACCTTGCAACTAATGAAAAACTGTTTTTT. Amino acid sequence: CASGATNLATNEKLFF.

This clonotype has at least ten counts. The V gene is TRBV9, the J gene TRBJ2-3; D might be TRBD2 (6 bases). The CDR3 extends over 14 amino acids. Germline CDR1 is SGDLS and CDR2 is YYNGEE. Trimming took off 0 bases at V and 3 bases at J, with 8 bases between the two ends. CDR3 residues: CASSVVAGTDTQYF. In DNA, the CDR3 is TGTGCCAGCAGCGTAGTCGCGGGGACAGATACGCAGTATTTT.

This clonotype was seen just once. The chain uses TRBV6-2 or TRBV6-3 and TRBJ2-5, with D possibly matching TRBD2 (6 bases). Germline CDR1 MNHEY, CDR2 SVGEGT. The CDR3 runs to 14 residues. Trimming cost V 0 bases and J 4 bases, with 9 bases left between them. For the CDR3, the DNA is TGTGCCAGCAGTTACTCGATGGGGGGAGAGACCCAGTACTTC. Translation: CASSYSMGGETQYF.

The table lists this clonotype with a few counts. The chain links TRBV20-1 to TRBJ2-1; 12 nucleotides line up with TRBD2. Germline V lookup: CDR1 DFQATT, CDR2 SNEGSKA (reference sequence). This CDR3 has 14 residues. The ends lost 6 bases at V and 4 bases at J; junction bases unmatched: 4. CDR3 DNA: TGCAGTGCCCTTACTAGCGGGGGGTACAATGAGCAGTTCTTC. Amino acids: CSALTSGGYNEQFF.

The chain couples TRBV7-2 to TRBJ2-7; 12 nucleotides line up with TRBD2. The CDR3 contains 16 residues. Losses at the gene ends were 6 bases for V and 0 bases for J; bases not matched to a gene: 6. Germline V CDR1 and CDR2: SGHTA, FQGNSA. As DNA, the CDR3 is TGTGCCAGCAGACTGGGGACTAGCGGGCCCTCCTACGAGCAGTACTTC. As protein: CASRLGTSGPSYEQYF.

This clonotype was observed a handful of times. The chain employs TRBV7-6 and TRBJ2-1, with 12 nucleotides matching TRBD2. The CDR3 consists of 15 residues. CDR1 SGHVS and CDR2 FNYEAQ come from the germline V gene. V lost 2 bases, J lost 8 bases, and 4 bases stayed unmatched. CDR3 region: CASSLRLAGEDEQFF. DNA for the CDR3: TGTGCCAGCAGCTTAAGACTAGCGGGAGAGGATGAGCAGTTCTTC.

The genes are TRBV7-8 and TRBJ2-5; D is perhaps TRBD1 (6 bases). This CDR3 is built from 16 residues. Trimming left V 5 bases short and J 5 bases short, with 21 bases between. Germline CDR1 and CDR2: SGHVS and FQNEAQ. The CDR3 loop is CASSLRVVGQKETQYF. The CDR3 DNA sequence: TGTGCCAGCAGCCTGCGGGTGGTGGGACAAAAGGAGACCCAGTACTTC.

The chain is built from TRBV7-9 and TRBJ2-7, with 7 bases matching TRBD1. Germline V gene lookup returns CDR1 SEHNR and CDR2 FQNEAQ (reference sequence). The CDR3 sequence is 16 residues long. V lost 5 bases, J lost 4 bases, and 14 bases stayed unmatched. The CDR3 region is CASSHSSGTVQYEQYF. For the CDR3, the DNA is TGTGCCAGCAGCCACTCTTCGGGGACAGTCCAGTACGAGCAGTACTTC.

This clonotype turned up a few times. This chain links TRBV5-6 with TRBJ1-1, with D tentatively TRBD1 (5 bases). Germline V gene data show CDR1 as SGHDT and CDR2 as YYEEEE. This CDR3 is 13 amino acids long. V dropped 2 bases and J dropped 7 bases, with 12 bases sitting between them. As DNA, the CDR3 is TGTGCCAGCAGCTTTAGCTGGCAGGGTGAAGCTTTCTTT. It yields the protein CASSFSWQGEAFF.

This chain joins TRBV4-2 and TRBJ2-7; D perhaps matches TRBD1 (6 bases). Germline assignment: CDR1 LGHNA and CDR2 YNFKEQ. The CDR3 totals 13 residues. With 0 bases removed from V and 6 bases from J, the gap between germline ends came to 9 bases. The CDR3 nucleotides read TGTGCCAGCAGCCAAGATATACAGGGCGAGCAGTACTTC. It specifies CASSQDIQGEQYF.

To note about this clonotype: An end of the junction does not agree with germline; a read error may underlie this. V usage is TRBV3-1 and J usage is TRBJ2-4, with 14 nucleotides matching TRBD2. CDR1 and CDR2 (germline): LGHDT, YNNKEL (reference sequence). The CDR3 is made up of 18 amino acids. DNA of the CDR3: TGTGCCACCAGCCAAGAAGGGGGACTAGCGGGGGCCGAAAACATTCAGTACTTC. This sequence encodes CATSQEGGLAGAENIQYF.

The table lists this clonotype with many counts. The J gene is TRBJ2-7, the V gene TRBV12-3 or TRBV12-4; tentative D call: TRBD2 (5 bases). Trimming stripped 0 bases from V and 2 bases from J, with 8 bases between. CDR3 size: 14 residues. CDR3 in amino acids: CASSLAGVTYEQYF. The CDR3 DNA sequence: TGTGCCAGCAGTTTAGCGGGAGTTACCTACGAGCAGTACTTC.

This clonotype was observed at least ten times. The CDR3, as DNA: TGTGCCACCAGTGATTTGTCGGGGGGCGTATATGGCTACACCTTC. This translates into CATSDLSGGVYGYTF. The chain has TRBV24-1 and TRBJ1-2; D perhaps matches TRBD1 (6 bases). The CDR3 is 15 amino acids. In germline, CDR1 is KGHDR, CDR2 SFDVKD. V was trimmed by 0 bases and J by 5 bases, leaving 12 bases between them.

Only a few counts were recorded for this clonotype. V is TRBV7-9 and J is TRBJ1-6, with D tentatively TRBD1 (5 bases). Trimming took off 2 bases at V and 1 base at J, with 9 bases between the two ends. Germline CDR1 and CDR2: SEHNR and FQNEAQ (reference sequence). The CDR3 loop spans 16 amino acids. CDR3 protein: CASSLLQGSYNSPLHF. The CDR3 nucleotides are TGTGCCAGCAGCTTACTCCAGGGATCCTATAATTCACCCCTCCACTTT.

A word on this clonotype: A clone one base away is much larger, so this may be a read error. The gene calls are TRBV29-1 and TRBJ1-1; 7 bases are a match to TRBD1. With 5 bases clipped from V and 1 base from J, the junction kept 1 base outside the gene matches. The V gene's germline CDR1 is SQVTM and CDR2 ANQGSEA. This CDR3 is built from 12 residues. CDR3: CSVWDRNTEAFF. As DNA, the CDR3 is TGCAGCGTTTGGGACAGGAACACTGAAGCTTTCTTT.

This clonotype was detected a few times. J is TRBJ2-1 and V is TRBV3-1; TRBD2 aligns across 16 bases. The CDR3 has 20 residues. V lost 3 bases to trimming and J lost 9 bases; unmatched junction nucleotides: 17. Germline CDR1 is LGHDT and CDR2 is YNNKEL (reference sequence). CDR3 sequence reads: CASSHTSPGLAGGPHGEQFF. The CDR3, as DNA: TGTGCCAGCAGCCATACCAGTCCGGGACTAGCGGGAGGGCCTCATGGTGAGCAGTTCTTC.

This clonotype showed up many times. This chain links TRBV27 with TRBJ2-7; D is possibly TRBD1 or TRBD2 (5 bases each). V was clipped by 3 bases and J by 0 bases, with 12 bases between them. The CDR3 totals 15 residues. Germline V gene sequence: CDR1 MNHEY, CDR2 SMNVEV (reference sequence). The CDR3 protein is CASSFGTPSSYEQYF. The CDR3 coding sequence is TGTGCCAGCAGTTTCGGGACGCCCTCCTCCTACGAGCAGTACTTC.

This clonotype was counted a few times. The chain uses TRBV7-9 and TRBJ1-5; D gene uncertain. Germline loops: CDR1 SEHNR, CDR2 FQNEAQ (reference sequence). This CDR3 spans 16 amino acids. V was clipped by 5 bases and J by 0 bases, with 14 bases between them. CDR3 sequence reads: CASSPGGSNSNQPQHF. The CDR3 DNA sequence: TGTGCCAGCAGCCCCGGAGGCAGTAATAGCAATCAGCCCCAGCATTTT.

The V and J genes are TRBV9 and TRBJ2-5; D remains unclear. Trimming stripped 4 bases from V and 7 bases from J, with 14 bases between. The germline V gene has CDR1 SGDLS and CDR2 YYNGEE. The CDR3 loop spans 13 amino acids. CDR3 nucleotides: TGTGCCAGCAGCATAGGAACCCTAGGGACCCAGTACTTC. This sequence encodes CASSIGTLGTQYF.

This clonotype was seen only a few times. The chain joins TRBV20-1 to TRBJ1-2; a weak D match, TRBD1 (5 bases). V was shortened by 3 bases and J by 4 bases, with 18 bases between the two germline ends. Germline V gene sequence: CDR1 DFQATT, CDR2 SNEGSKA (reference sequence). This CDR3 region has 15 residues. The DNA for the CDR3 is TGCAGTGCTAGTTTGTCAGCCAGGGCTGGCTATGGCTACACCTTC. This gives the protein CSASLSARAGYGYTF.

This clonotype was picked up one time. V gene TRBV6-2 or TRBV6-3 combines with J gene TRBJ2-7; 9 bases are shared with TRBD1. Germline V gene lookup returns CDR1 MNHEY and CDR2 SVGEGT. The V gene end was trimmed by 4 bases and the J gene end by 0 bases; junction bases not matched to a gene: 4. This CDR3 spans 15 amino acids. The CDR3 protein is CASSLGDRVSYEQYF. In nucleotides, the CDR3 is TGTGCCAGCAGTTTAGGGGACAGGGTCTCCTACGAGCAGTACTTC.

This clonotype was seen ten or more times. V gene TRBV3-1 combines with J gene TRBJ2-7; D gene uncertain. V was shortened by 3 bases and J by 0 bases, with 3 bases between the two germline ends. CDR1 and CDR2 from the germline V gene are LGHDT and YNNKEL (reference sequence). The CDR3 is made up of 12 amino acids. The CDR3 DNA reads as TGTGCCAGCAGCCATCTCTCCTACGAGCAGTACTTC. Protein product: CASSHLSYEQYF.

This clonotype has only a few counts. In DNA, the CDR3 is TGCAGCGCCAACCTCCGGACAGGGGGTAGGCAGACCCAGTACTTC. Translation gives CSANLRTGGRQTQYF. The J gene is TRBJ2-5, the V gene TRBV29-1; 10 bases fit TRBD1. Germline-derived CDR1 and CDR2 are SQVTM and ANQGSEA. The CDR3 loop spans 15 amino acids. J lost 6 bases, V lost 7 bases, and 14 bases had no gene match.

The V gene is TRBV7-9, the J gene TRBJ2-3; no clear D. The CDR3 is made up of 12 amino acids. Germline V lookup: CDR1 SEHNR, CDR2 FQNEAQ (reference sequence). V was clipped by 7 bases and J by 6 bases, with 11 bases between them. CDR3 region: CASTNVGDTQYF. The CDR3 DNA follows: TGTGCCAGCACCAACGTTGGTGATACGCAGTATTTT.